These 16 T cell receptor beta chains originate from one sample sequenced in a study of read filtering for tumor transcriptome and immune sequencing. The library was built from roughly 400 ng RNA with molecular barcoded adaptors for alpha/delta and beta/gamma chains. MiXCR was run by TCRdb on the reads, yielding one entry per CDR3 protein. The data show 43,000 or so distinct CDR3 sequences, approximately 12% seen once. Sequencing input: a population of CD138-negative cells sorted from bone marrow. The origin of the receptors is a donor over 35 with multiple myeloma.

This clonotype was recorded at least ten times. This rearrangement joins TRBV19 to TRBJ1-3; D unclear. Germline loops: CDR1 LNHDA, CDR2 SQIVND (reference sequence). With 0 bases removed from V and 0 bases from J, the gap between germline ends came to 6 bases. The CDR3 consists of 15 residues. Here the CDR3 reads CASSIEVSSGNTIYF. CDR3 sequence (DNA): TGTGCCAGTAGTATAGAAGTGTCCTCTGGAAACACCATATATTTT.

Ten or more counts support this clonotype. The chain carries TRBV20-1 and TRBJ1-1, with D perhaps matching TRBD1 (6 bases). Germline V gene sequence: CDR1 DFQATT, CDR2 SNEGSKA (reference sequence). This CDR3 has 13 amino acids. The ends were cut back, 3 bases at V and 1 base at J, with 9 bases in the middle. This CDR3 reads CSARQGSNTEAFF. CDR3 DNA: TGCAGTGCTAGGCAGGGGTCGAACACTGAAGCTTTCTTT.

The table lists this clonotype with many counts. The chain has TRBV28 and TRBJ2-4; weak D call: TRBD1 (6 bases). The germline CDR1 and CDR2 sequences are MDHEN and SYDVKM. V dropped 4 bases and J dropped 0 bases, with 13 bases sitting between them. The CDR3 has 16 amino acids. The CDR3 loop is CASSSTGHLAKNIQYF. DNA of the CDR3: TGTGCCAGCAGTTCGACGGGACACTTAGCCAAAAACATTCAGTACTTC.

CDR3 coding DNA: TGTGCCAGCTCAGGTTTCTCCCAGAACACTGAAGCTTTCTTT. Translated: CASSGFSQNTEAFF. The chain is built from TRBV18 and TRBJ1-1; D ambiguous. Trimming shortened V by 5 bases and J by 1 base, and 11 bases separated the two germline ends. Germline V gene sequence: CDR1 KGHSH, CDR2 LQKENI. This CDR3 contains 14 residues.

The table lists this clonotype with many counts. The chain carries TRBV30 and TRBJ1-4; a weak D match, TRBD1 (6 bases). CDR3 length: 12 residues. CDR1 and CDR2 (germline): GTSNPN, SVGIG (reference sequence). V was cut by 0 bases and J by 7 bases, with 6 bases left in between. CDR3 nucleotides: TGTGCCTGGAGTGTACAGGGTGAAAAACTGTTTTTT. Protein sequence: CAWSVQGEKLFF.

This clonotype was seen only a few times. Germline is not matched at one junction end, which may reflect a read error. This sequence joins TRBV19 and TRBJ2-1; 11 bases align to TRBD1. CDR3 length: 16 residues. Germline CDR1 reads LNHDA; CDR2 reads SQIVND (reference sequence). CDR3 DNA: TGTGCCAGTAGTGGACAGGGGGCTCCCACCTACAGTGAGCAGTTCTTC. Amino acid sequence: CASSGQGAPTYSEQFF. The whole variable domain, filled in from reference TRBV19 and TRBJ2-1, reads DGGITQSPKYLFRKEGQNVTLSCEQNLNHDAMYWYRQDPGQGLRLIYYSQIVNDFQKGDIAEGYSVSREKKESFPLTVTSAQKNPTAFYLCASSGQGAPTYSEQFFGPGTRLTVL.

This clonotype was detected many times. This chain links TRBV3-1 with TRBJ2-4; 7 nucleotides agree with TRBD1. Germline V gene sequence: CDR1 LGHDT, CDR2 YNNKEL (reference sequence). Unmatched junction bases numbered 4, after V lost 3 bases and J lost 5 bases. The CDR3 has 14 residues. The CDR3 nucleotides are TGTGCCAGCAGCCACCTCGGGACAGAAAACATTCAGTACTTC. It is translated as CASSHLGTENIQYF.

Comment on this clonotype: Since a far larger clone is one base different, this is likely a read error. V usage is TRBV6-2 or TRBV6-3 and J usage is TRBJ2-7; either TRBD1 or TRBD2 may fit D (5 bases each). Germline V gene data show CDR1 as MNHEY and CDR2 as SVGEGT. The CDR3 consists of 13 residues. V lost 6 bases to trimming and J lost 9 bases, with 18 bases between them. In DNA, the CDR3 is TGTGCCAGCAGGGCAAACGGGGCGTTCGGGCAGTACTTC. This encodes CASRANGAFGQYF.

Ten or more counts support this clonotype. The CDR3 loop is CSAAPGTGSEGYTF. The CDR3, as DNA: TGCAGTGCAGCCCCCGGGACAGGGTCGGAAGGCTACACCTTC. V usage is TRBV20-1 and J usage is TRBJ1-2; TRBD1 aligns across 9 bases. V lost 6 bases, J lost 8 bases, and 13 bases stayed unmatched. The germline CDR1 and CDR2 sequences are DFQATT and SNEGSKA (reference sequence). The CDR3 has 14 amino acids.

The chain couples TRBV5-1 to TRBJ2-1; D could derive from TRBD1 or TRBD2 (6 bases each). CDR1 is SGHRS and CDR2 is YFSETQ in the germline V gene. With 3 bases removed from V and 0 bases from J, the gap between germline ends came to 19 bases. There are 18 residues in the CDR3. CDR3 bases: TGCGCCAGCAGCTCAAAGACGCCGGGGGCCAGCTCCTACAATGAGCAGTTCTTC. Protein sequence: CASSSKTPGASSYNEQFF.

This clonotype was seen many times. The chain joins TRBV6-2 or TRBV6-3 to TRBJ2-7; the D gene is possibly TRBD1 (6 bases). The length of the CDR3 is 16 residues. The ends were cut back, 6 bases at V and 2 bases at J, with 20 bases in the middle. Germline-derived CDR1 and CDR2 are MNHEY and SVGEGT. CDR3 bases: TGTGCCAGCAGACCCGGGACACCTGGAAGGGCCTACGAGCAGTACTTC. This translates into CASRPGTPGRAYEQYF.

This clonotype appeared a few times. This likely came from a read error, as a far larger clone is one base away. J is TRBJ2-1 and V is TRBV3-2; the D call in the table, TRBD2, was not verified against the DNA. TRBV3-2 is noted as a pseudogene. CDR3 size: 15 residues. The chain's CDR3 is CASSQLDGPSSEQFF. CDR3 bases: TGTGCCAGCAGCCAACTTGACGGCCCGTCCAGTGAGCAGTTCTTC.

This clonotype was recorded many times. This sequence joins TRBV7-9 and TRBJ1-5, with D perhaps TRBD1 (6 bases). Looked up from germline, CDR1 is SEHNR and CDR2 is FQNEAQ (reference sequence). The CDR3 is made up of 16 amino acids. V lost 0 bases and J 1 base, leaving 10 bases between the germline ends. CDR3 sequence (DNA): TGTGCCAGCAGCTTAGCAAGGGGGGGGAGCAATCAGCCCCAGCATTTT. Protein product: CASSLARGGSNQPQHF.

This clonotype was picked up many times. V is TRBV12-3 or TRBV12-4 and J is TRBJ1-1; D unclear. The CDR3 extends over 16 amino acids. V was pared by 2 bases and J by 0 bases, with 13 bases between. The CDR3 DNA follows: TGTGCCAGCAGTTTAAATTCAGCGGGCATGAACACTGAAGCTTTCTTT. Amino acid sequence: CASSLNSAGMNTEAFF.

At least ten counts were recorded for this clonotype. This chain uses TRBV7-3 with TRBJ2-1; D tentatively fits TRBD1 or TRBD2 (5 bases each). Germline V gives CDR1 SGHTA, CDR2 FQGTGA. Trimming stripped 5 bases from V and 7 bases from J, with 27 bases between. This CDR3 is 18 amino acids long. The CDR3 is CASSPDRGIGKGKNEQFF. CDR3 DNA: TGTGCCAGCAGCCCAGATCGGGGAATAGGGAAGGGGAAGAATGAGCAGTTCTTC.

This clonotype has ten or more counts. The chain uses TRBV12-3 or TRBV12-4 and TRBJ2-1, with TRBD2 matching over 8 bases. This CDR3 comprises 15 residues. The V and J ends lost 6 bases and 7 bases, in that order; junction bases with no gene match: 11. CDR3 coding DNA: TGTGCCAGCAGCCCCACTAGCGGTGGGGGGAATGAGCAGTTCTTC. Amino acids: CASSPTSGGGNEQFF.